This T cell receptor beta chain was sequenced during a study of monozygotic twins with inflammatory bowel disease (dated by TCRdb to the late 2010s). For the study in its entirety: In total, approximately 28 monozygotic twin pairs made up the full study: 19 Danish pairs, all IBD-discordant, plus nine German pairs, of which four were IBD-concordant and five were IBD-discordant. The search for disease-associated traits relied mainly on comparing IBD patients with their genetically identical healthy co-twins within discordant pairs. Each individual had, on average, about 151 000 unique TCRalpha sequences and 181 000 unique TCRbeta sequences available for analysis. Broad study findings and their caveats: The analysis was unable to tell different T cell subtypes apart. The results gave no support for a single strong signal or clonotype linked to IBD. Compared with healthy twins, IBD patients had fewer clonotypes in common with other individuals, a difference most pronounced in patients showing signs of disease activity. Differing immunosuppressive treatments among patients may have added background noise and inter-individual variability to the repertoires. No difference in repertoire similarity was observed between concordant and discordant twins, possibly owing to limited statistical power. IBD patients had lower TCRbeta repertoire diversity, measured by the inverse Simpson index, than their healthy co-twins.

The library came from 5' RACE. The input for every TCR library was around 4,000 ng of total RNA. cDNA was synthesized with SMARTScribe reverse transcriptase in eight separate reactions per sample. Unique molecular identifiers containing a 6-nucleotide sample barcode were introduced through template switching during cDNA synthesis. TCRalpha and TCRbeta cDNA was amplified by two nested PCRs of around 16 and 10 cycles, with bead purification after each PCR. Before amplification, the cDNA was both treated with uracil DNA-glycosylase and purified with the QIAquick PCR purification kit. In the second PCR, Illumina TruSeq-compatible adapters and sample-specific barcodes were added. Library quality and concentration were assessed using TapeStation and Qubit, and approximately 5 ng of each library was pooled. Pooled libraries were sequenced on an Illumina HiSeq2500 single-index Rapid Run with 2 x 100 bp reads and custom sequencing primers. From the authors' description of their analysis: UMI-based consensus assembly with MiGEC version 1.2.6 was used to correct PCR and sequencing errors. MiXCR version 2.1.1 was used for V(D)J alignment, clonotype assembly and CDR3 extraction. To normalise gene usage, clonotype sharing and MAIT/NKT TCR abundance, the analysis used the top 1000, 10 000 and 20 000 clonotypes per sample. After downsampling to 27 000 UMIs, diversity was calculated as the inverse Simpson index using the vegan R package. Statistical testing used paired Mann-Whitney U tests on the discordant twin pairs and applied Benjamini-Hochberg correction for multiple testing. Based on TCRdb reprocessing of the reads, there is one entry per CDR3 protein sequence, and DNA is missing. It is TCRdb's table, rather than the study itself, that gives the V and J calls and clone size. For this sample, the table gives approximately 200,000 distinct CDR3 sequences. The leading ten clones occupy around 1.5% of the sample.

From each donor, a 2.5 ml peripheral blood sample was collected into PAXgene tubes and kept at -80 degrees C. Total RNA was isolated from whole blood with the PAXgene blood miRNA kit on an automated QIAcube, without T cell sorting. Peripheral blood from monozygotic twin pairs, either concordant or discordant for inflammatory bowel disease, underwent deep TCRalpha and TCRbeta repertoire profiling that used unique molecular barcoding. Smoking habits were recorded for all twin pairs, and individuals were classified as current, former or never smokers. On this clonotype: Its antigen is still unknown.

Reading from cysteine to phenylalanine, the CDR3 counts 16 amino acids. No DNA has been recorded. The germline V gene gives CDR1 as MGHRA and CDR2 as YSYEKL. The clonotype comes from a human donor with ulcerative colitis or Crohn's disease, or a healthy co-twin of an affected twin (not recorded which). The rearrangement joined TRBV4-1 to TRBJ2-1; TCRdb selects TRBD2, and the lack of DNA leaves this call unchecked. Material for sequencing was blood. The CDR3 sequence is CASSQDQAGGRSEQFF.